The 13 T cell receptor beta chains given below trace back to one sample, sequenced in a study of OX40 agonist ivuxolimab in advanced cancers. TCRdb keeps only in-frame clones here, not all; method: immunoSEQ multiplex PCR. The sample carries fewer than 100,000 clones, 89% recorded once. The sequencing used CD4+ or CD8+ T cells sorted from blood, collected in a trial of the OX40 agonist ivuxolimab. The receptors here all came from an adult with an advanced solid tumor such as melanoma, head and neck, liver or kidney cancer.

This chain joins TRBV2 and TRBJ1-1, with a tentative D call TRBD1 (5 bases). The V gene's germline CDR1 is SNHLY and CDR2 FYNNEI. The CDR3 is 15 amino acids. V was pared by 3 bases and J by 3 bases, with 14 bases between. CDR3 bases: TGTGCCAGCAGTGATGATTCGGGGGTTTACACTGAAGCTTTCTTT. Translated, it gives CASSDDSGVYTEAFF.

In this sample, this clone turned up once. Written as DNA, the CDR3 is TGTGCCAGCAGGAAGCGGGAGGGCCGCTACAATGAGCAGTTCTTC. This translates into CASRKREGRYNEQFF. V gene TRBV7-2 combines with J gene TRBJ2-1, with 10 nucleotides matching TRBD2. Germline loops: CDR1 SGHTA, CDR2 FQGNSA. The V segment lost 6 bases and the J segment 3 bases; nucleotides outside the gene matches: 5. This CDR3 has 15 residues.

A few counts support this clone. The J gene is TRBJ1-2, the V gene TRBV29-1; D is unresolved. Trimming pared 5 bases from V and 2 bases from J, leaving 9 bases between. From germline, CDR1 is SQVTM and CDR2 ANQGSEA. The CDR3 has 12 amino acids. The CDR3 protein is CSVWASNYGYTF. DNA of the CDR3: TGCAGCGTTTGGGCCTCCAACTATGGCTACACCTTC.

V gene TRBV2 combines with J gene TRBJ1-2; D gene uncertain. This CDR3 spans 13 amino acids. Germline CDR1 SNHLY, CDR2 FYNNEI. V lost 3 bases, J lost 2 bases, and 7 bases lay in between. The CDR3 DNA reads as TGTGCCAGCAGTGACGAGGCCAACTATGGCTACACCTTC. This gives the protein CASSDEANYGYTF.

The chain joins TRBV2 to TRBJ2-5; a weak D match, TRBD2 (5 bases). CDR1 and CDR2 from the germline V gene are SNHLY and FYNNEI. The CDR3 consists of 12 residues. V lost 4 bases, J lost 4 bases, and 7 bases lay in between. The CDR3 DNA follows: TGTGCCAGCAGTGTGAGCGGAGAGACCCAGTACTTC. It codes for CASSVSGETQYF. Supplemented by reference TRBV2 and TRBJ2-5, the full variable domain reads EPEVTQTPSHQVTQMGQEVILRCVPISNHLYFYWYRQILGQKVEFLVSFYNNEISEKSEIFDDQFSVERPDGSNFTLKIRSTKLEDSAMYFCASSVSGETQYFGPGTRLLVL.

This sequence joins TRBV5-1 and TRBJ2-3, with D perhaps matching TRBD1 (6 bases). Trimming took 7 bases from V and 0 from J, leaving 15 bases between them. The CDR3 has 15 residues. The germline V gene encodes CDR1 SGHRS and CDR2 YFSETQ. Here the CDR3 DNA reads TGCGCCAGCCGAAAAGGGACACCGAGCACAGATACGCAGTATTTT. This codes for CASRKGTPSTDTQYF.

The chain has TRBV27 and TRBJ1-1, with D perhaps matching TRBD1 (6 bases). With 2 bases removed from V and 0 bases from J, the gap between germline ends came to 16 bases. Germline values: CDR1 MNHEY, CDR2 SMNVEV (reference sequence). The CDR3 has 17 amino acids. The CDR3 protein is CASSLKWSGALNTEAFF. The CDR3 DNA sequence: TGTGCCAGCAGTTTAAAATGGTCAGGGGCGCTGAACACTGAAGCTTTCTTT.

V gene TRBV5-1 combines with J gene TRBJ2-2; 8 nucleotides line up with TRBD2. Trimming cost V 4 bases and J 6 bases; bases outside gene matches: 8. This CDR3 contains 15 residues. Germline V lookup: CDR1 SGHRS, CDR2 YFSETQ. CDR3 amino acids: CASSRSGSGSGELFF. CDR3 nucleotides: TGCGCCAGCAGCAGGAGCGGGAGTGGGTCCGGGGAGCTGTTTTTT.

The V call is TRBV5-1, the J call TRBJ1-2; D unresolved. Germline CDR1 SGHRS, CDR2 YFSETQ. CDR3 length equals 14 residues. V was shortened by 0 bases and J by 8 bases, with 14 bases between the two germline ends. Written as DNA, the CDR3 is TGCGCCAGCAGCTTGGCCTCGGCCGTGGGGGGCTACACCTTC. As protein: CASSLASAVGGYTF.

This sequence joins TRBV19 and TRBJ2-5; TRBD1 is a possible D gene (5 bases). V gave up 7 bases and J gave up 1 base, with 16 bases separating them. Germline CDR1 and CDR2: LNHDA and SQIVND (reference sequence). This CDR3 spans 15 amino acids. The CDR3 bases are TGTGCCAGTACTGTCAGGGCAGGCCTCCAAGAGACCCAGTACTTC. Amino acid sequence: CASTVRAGLQETQYF.

This sequence joins TRBV7-2 and TRBJ2-2; 12 nucleotides align to TRBD2. Germline trimming cut 5 bases from V and 4 bases from J; bases unmatched to any gene: 5. CDR3 length: 16 residues. Germline CDR1 and CDR2: SGHTA and FQGNSA. In DNA, the CDR3 is TGTGCCAGCAGCCCACGGACTAGCGGGACCACCGGGGAGCTGTTTTTT. Encoded protein: CASSPRTSGTTGELFF.

J is TRBJ1-5 and V is TRBV18; no definite D call. Per germline, CDR1 KGHSH and CDR2 LQKENI. With 1 base removed from V and 0 bases from J, the gap between germline ends came to 7 bases. The CDR3 contains 15 residues. The CDR3 region has the DNA TGTGCCAGCTCACCACTTTACAGTAGCAATCAGCCCCAGCATTTT. Protein product: CASSPLYSSNQPQHF.

V gene TRBV27 combines with J gene TRBJ2-1; D call uncertain. CDR1 is MNHEY and CDR2 is SMNVEV in the germline V gene (reference sequence). V lost 8 bases and J 6 bases, leaving 14 bases between the germline ends. CDR3 length: 13 residues. CDR3 residues: CASSRFQINEQFF. The CDR3 nucleotides read TGTGCCAGCTCAAGGTTTCAAATCAATGAGCAGTTCTTC.